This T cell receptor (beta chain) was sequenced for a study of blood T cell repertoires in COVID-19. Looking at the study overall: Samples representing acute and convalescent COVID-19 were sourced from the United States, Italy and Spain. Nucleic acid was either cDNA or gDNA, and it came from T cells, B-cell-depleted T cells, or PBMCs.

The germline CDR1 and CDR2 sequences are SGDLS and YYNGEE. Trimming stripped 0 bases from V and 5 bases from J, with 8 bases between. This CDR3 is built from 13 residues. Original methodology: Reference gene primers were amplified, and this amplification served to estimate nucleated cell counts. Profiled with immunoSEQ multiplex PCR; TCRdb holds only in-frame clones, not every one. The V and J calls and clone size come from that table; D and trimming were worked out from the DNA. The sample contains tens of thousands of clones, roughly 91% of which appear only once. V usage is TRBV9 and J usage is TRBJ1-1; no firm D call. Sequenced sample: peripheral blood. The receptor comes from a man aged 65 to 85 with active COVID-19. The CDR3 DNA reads TGTGCCAGCAGCGTAGATGGAGGGACTGAAGCTTTCTTT. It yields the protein CASSVDGGTEAFF.